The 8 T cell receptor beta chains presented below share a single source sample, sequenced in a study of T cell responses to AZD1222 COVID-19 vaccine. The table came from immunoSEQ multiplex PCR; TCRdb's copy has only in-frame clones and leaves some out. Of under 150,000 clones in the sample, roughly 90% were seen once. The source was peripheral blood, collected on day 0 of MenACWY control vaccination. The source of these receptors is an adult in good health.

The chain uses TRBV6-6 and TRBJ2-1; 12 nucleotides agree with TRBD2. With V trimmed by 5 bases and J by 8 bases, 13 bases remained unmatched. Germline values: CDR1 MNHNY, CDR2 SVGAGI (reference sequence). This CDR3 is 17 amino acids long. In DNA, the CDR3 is TGTGCCAGCAGTCTACCGAGACTAGCGGGAGTTCCTCATGAGCAGTTCTTC. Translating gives CASSLPRLAGVPHEQFF.

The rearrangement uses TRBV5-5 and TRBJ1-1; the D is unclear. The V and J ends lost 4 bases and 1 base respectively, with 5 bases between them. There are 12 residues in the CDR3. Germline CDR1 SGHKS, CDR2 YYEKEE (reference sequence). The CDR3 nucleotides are TGTGCCAGCAGCCACAGGAACACTGAAGCTTTCTTT. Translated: CASSHRNTEAFF.

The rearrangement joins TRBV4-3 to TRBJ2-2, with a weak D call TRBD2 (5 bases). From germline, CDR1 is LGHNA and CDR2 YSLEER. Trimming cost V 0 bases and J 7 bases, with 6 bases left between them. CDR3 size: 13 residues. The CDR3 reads CASSQDRGGELFF. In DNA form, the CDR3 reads TGCGCCAGCAGCCAAGATCGGGGCGGGGAGCTGTTTTTT.

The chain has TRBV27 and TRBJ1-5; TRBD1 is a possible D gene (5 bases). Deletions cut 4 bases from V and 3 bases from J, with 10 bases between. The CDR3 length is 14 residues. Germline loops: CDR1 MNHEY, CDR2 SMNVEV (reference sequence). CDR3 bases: TGTGCCAGCAGTTCTACAGGCTACAATCAGCCCCAGCATTTT. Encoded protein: CASSSTGYNQPQHF.

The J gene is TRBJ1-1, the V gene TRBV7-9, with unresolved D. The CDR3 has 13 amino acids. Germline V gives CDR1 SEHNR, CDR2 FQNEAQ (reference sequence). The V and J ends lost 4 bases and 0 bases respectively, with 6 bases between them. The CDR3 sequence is CASSSTLNTEAFF. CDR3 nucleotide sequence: TGTGCCAGCAGCTCGACATTGAACACTGAAGCTTTCTTT.

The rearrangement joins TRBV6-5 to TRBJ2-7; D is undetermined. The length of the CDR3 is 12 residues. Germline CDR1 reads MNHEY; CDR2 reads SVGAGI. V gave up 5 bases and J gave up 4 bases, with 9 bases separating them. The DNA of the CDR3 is TGTGCCAGCAGTCAACGACAATACGAGCAGTACTTC. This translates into CASSQRQYEQYF.

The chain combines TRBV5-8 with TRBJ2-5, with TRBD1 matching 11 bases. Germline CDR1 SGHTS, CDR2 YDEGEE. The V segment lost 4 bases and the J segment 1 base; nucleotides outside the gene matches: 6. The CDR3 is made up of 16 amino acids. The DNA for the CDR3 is TGTGCCAGCAGCCATAGGGACAGGGGGTTCCAAGAGACCCAGTACTTC. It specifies CASSHRDRGFQETQYF. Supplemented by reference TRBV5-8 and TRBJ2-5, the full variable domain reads EAGVTQSPTHLIKTRGQQATLRCSPISGHTSVYWYQQALGLGLQFLLWYDEGEERNRGNFPPRFSGRQFPNYSSELNVNALELEDSALYLCASSHRDRGFQETQYFGPGTRLLVL.

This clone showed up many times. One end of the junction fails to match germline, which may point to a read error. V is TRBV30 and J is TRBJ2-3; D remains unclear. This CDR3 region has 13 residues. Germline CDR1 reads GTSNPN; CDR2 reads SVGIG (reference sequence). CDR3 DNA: TGTGCCTGGGCTATCCATAGCACGGATACGCAGTATTTT. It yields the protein CAWAIHSTDTQYF.